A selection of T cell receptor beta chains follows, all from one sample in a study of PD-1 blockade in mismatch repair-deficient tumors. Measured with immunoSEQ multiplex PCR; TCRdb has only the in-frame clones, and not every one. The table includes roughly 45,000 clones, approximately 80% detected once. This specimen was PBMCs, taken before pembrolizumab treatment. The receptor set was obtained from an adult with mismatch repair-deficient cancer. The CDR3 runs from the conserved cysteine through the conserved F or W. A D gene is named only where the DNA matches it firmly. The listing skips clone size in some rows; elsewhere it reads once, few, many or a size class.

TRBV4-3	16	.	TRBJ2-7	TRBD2	TGCGCCAGCAGCCAAGGGTCGACGGGAGGGGACTACGAGCAGTACTTC	CASSQGSTGGDYEQYF
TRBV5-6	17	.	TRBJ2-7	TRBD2	TGTGCCAGCAGCTTGCTTTCTAGCGGGGCTTTCTCCTACGAGCAGTACTTC	CASSLLSSGAFSYEQYF
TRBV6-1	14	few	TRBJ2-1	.	TGTGCCAGCAGTGAAGTCGACGTTATCAATGAGCAGTTCTTC	CASSEVDVINEQFF
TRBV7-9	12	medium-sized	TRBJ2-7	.	TGTGCCAGCAGCCAGGATTACTACGAGCAGTACTTC	CASSQDYYEQYF
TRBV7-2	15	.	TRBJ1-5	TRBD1	TGTGCCAGCAGCTTAGAGGACAGGGCGAATCAGCCCCAGCATTTT	CASSLEDRANQPQHF
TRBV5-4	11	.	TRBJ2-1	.	TGTGCCAGCAGCTTGGCCGAGGAGCAGTTCTTC	CASSLAEEQFF
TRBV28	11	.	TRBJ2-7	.	TGTGCCAGCAGTTTGACCTACGAGCAGTACTTC	CASSLTYEQYF
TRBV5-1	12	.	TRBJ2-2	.	TGCGCCACCGGAACGGGAGCCGGGGAGCTGTTTTTT	CATGTGAGELFF
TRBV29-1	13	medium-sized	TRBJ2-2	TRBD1	TGCAGCGTGGTAACAGGGGACACCGGGGAGCTGTTTTTT	CSVVTGDTGELFF
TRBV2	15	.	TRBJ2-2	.	TGTGCCAGCAGGAGACTAGGAGTGAGCACCGGGGAGCTGTTTTTT	CASRRLGVSTGELFF
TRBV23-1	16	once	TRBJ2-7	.	TGCGCCAGCAGTCAAGGGGTACAGCAAGATAACTACGAGCAGTACTTC	CASSQGVQQDNYEQYF
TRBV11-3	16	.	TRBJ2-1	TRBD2	TGTGCCAGCAGCTTATTAAGCGGGGGGGGTGATGTTGAGCAGTTCTTC	CASSLLSGGGDVEQFF
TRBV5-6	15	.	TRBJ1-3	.	TGTGCCAGCAGCCCGGGCCACAGGGCTGGAAACACCATATATTTT	CASSPGHRAGNTIYF
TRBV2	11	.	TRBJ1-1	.	TGTGCCAGCACTGTTAACACTGAAGCTTTCTTT	CASTVNTEAFF
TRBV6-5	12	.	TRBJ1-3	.	TGTGCCAGCAGTCACGACAGTTACGCCATATATTTT	CASSHDSYAIYF
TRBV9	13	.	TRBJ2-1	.	TGTGCCAGCAGCGTAGGGACTTACAATGAGCAGTTCTTC	CASSVGTYNEQFF
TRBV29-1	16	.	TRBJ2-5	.	TGCAGCGTTGGTCTTGGGGGAAAATCGTACCAAGAGACCCAGTACTTC	CSVGLGGKSYQETQYF